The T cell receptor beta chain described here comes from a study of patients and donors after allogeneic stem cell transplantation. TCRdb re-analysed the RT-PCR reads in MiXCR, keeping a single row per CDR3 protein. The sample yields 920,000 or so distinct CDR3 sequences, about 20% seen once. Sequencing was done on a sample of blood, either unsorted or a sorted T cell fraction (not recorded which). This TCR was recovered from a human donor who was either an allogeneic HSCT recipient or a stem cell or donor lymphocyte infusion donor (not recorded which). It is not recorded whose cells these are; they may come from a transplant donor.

The chain's CDR3 is CASSPQGLGQPQHF. The DNA of the CDR3 is TGCGCCAGCAGCCCCCAGGGTCTGGGTCAGCCCCAGCATTTT. The chain combines TRBV4-3 with TRBJ1-5, with D perhaps matching TRBD1 (5 bases). Germline-derived CDR1 and CDR2 are LGHNA and YSLEER. This CDR3 region has 14 residues. V lost 4 bases to trimming and J lost 6 bases, with 13 bases between them.